This T cell receptor (beta chain) was observed in a study of graft-versus-host responses after intestinal transplantation. Germline V gene sequence: CDR1 WNHNN, CDR2 SYGVQD (reference sequence). The CDR3 length is 15 residues. V was trimmed by 0 bases and J by 10 bases, leaving 13 bases between them. Data came from immunoSEQ multiplex PCR; TCRdb stores just in-frame clones and leaves some out. The table records approximately 100,000 clones, under 90% of them present only once. On this clone: Its antigen is undetermined.

General study findings and limits: The marrow of recipients harbored GvH clones, and ileum or blood showed some of them first.

This clonotype was sampled from a human donor who received an intestinal transplant. The chain couples TRBV10-1 to TRBJ1-6; no clear D. The specimen comprised unstimulated CD4+ T cells sorted from spleen or lymph node cells, sampled before intestinal transplant. The CDR3 loop is CASSESGFGGSPLHF. The DNA of the CDR3 is TGCGCCAGCAGTGAGTCGGGGTTTGGAGGGTCACCCCTCCACTTT.